Sequencing of this T cell receptor (beta chain) was carried out in a study of shared clonotypes between healthy human individuals. Worth noting for this clone: As yet, its antigen is unknown.

Produced via immunoSEQ multiplex PCR; TCRdb's table is partial and in-frame only. The table lists some 2,500,000 clones, approximately 93% of them singletons. The CDR3 loop spans 17 amino acids. Trimming took 0 bases from V and 5 from J; bases not matched to a gene: 11. Germline V CDR1 and CDR2: SGDLS, YYNGEE. Overall study findings and caveats: Generation of non-shared clonotypes was less probable than generation of clonotypes shared by all four donors.

Sequencing input: naive CD4+ T cells from PBMCs. Sample subset: CD45RA+ positively selected. The chain combines TRBV9 with TRBJ2-3; the match to TRBD1 covers 8 bases. This receptor was taken from a man younger than 35 in good health. Some clones in this sample may be carry-over from other donors' samples. The CDR3 protein is CASSVGFGQGAIDTQYF. The CDR3 region has the DNA TGTGCCAGCAGCGTAGGATTCGGGCAGGGGGCAATAGATACGCAGTATTTT.